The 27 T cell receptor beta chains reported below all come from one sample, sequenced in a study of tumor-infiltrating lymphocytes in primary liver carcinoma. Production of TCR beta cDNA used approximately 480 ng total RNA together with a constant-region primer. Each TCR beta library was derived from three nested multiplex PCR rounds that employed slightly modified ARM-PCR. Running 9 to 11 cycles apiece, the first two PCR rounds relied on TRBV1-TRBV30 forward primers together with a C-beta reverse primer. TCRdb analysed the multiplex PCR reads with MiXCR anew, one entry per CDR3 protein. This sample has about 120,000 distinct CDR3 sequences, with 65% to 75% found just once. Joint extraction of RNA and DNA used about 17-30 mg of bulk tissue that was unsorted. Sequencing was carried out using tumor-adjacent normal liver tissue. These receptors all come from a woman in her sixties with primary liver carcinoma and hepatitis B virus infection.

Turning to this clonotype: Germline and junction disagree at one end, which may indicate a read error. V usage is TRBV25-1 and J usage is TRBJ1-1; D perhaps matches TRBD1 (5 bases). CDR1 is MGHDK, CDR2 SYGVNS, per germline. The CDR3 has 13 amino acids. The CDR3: CASSKLGHTEAFF. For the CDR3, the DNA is TGTGCCAGCAGTAAGCTGGGGCACACTGAAGCTTTCTTC.

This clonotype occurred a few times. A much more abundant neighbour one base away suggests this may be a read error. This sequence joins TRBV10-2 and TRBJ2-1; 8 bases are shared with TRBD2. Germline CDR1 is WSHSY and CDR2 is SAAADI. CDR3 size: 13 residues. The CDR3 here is CATGAGTRNERFF. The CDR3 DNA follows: TGCGCCACCGGAGCCGGGACTAGGAATGAGCGGTTCTTC.

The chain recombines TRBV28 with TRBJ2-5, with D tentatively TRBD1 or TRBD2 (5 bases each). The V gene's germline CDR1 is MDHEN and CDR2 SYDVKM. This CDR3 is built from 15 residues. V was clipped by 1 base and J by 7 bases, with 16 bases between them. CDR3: CASSLFPRRGVTQYF. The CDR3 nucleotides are TGTGCCAGCAGTTTATTCCCACGGAGAGGGGTGACCCAGTACTTC.

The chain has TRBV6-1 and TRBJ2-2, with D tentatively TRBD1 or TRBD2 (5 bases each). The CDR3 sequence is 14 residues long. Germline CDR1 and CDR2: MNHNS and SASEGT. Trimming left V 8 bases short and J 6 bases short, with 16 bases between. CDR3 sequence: CASRGKILSGELFF. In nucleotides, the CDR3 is TGTGCCAGCCGGGGCAAGATTCTCTCCGGGGAGCTGTTTTTT.

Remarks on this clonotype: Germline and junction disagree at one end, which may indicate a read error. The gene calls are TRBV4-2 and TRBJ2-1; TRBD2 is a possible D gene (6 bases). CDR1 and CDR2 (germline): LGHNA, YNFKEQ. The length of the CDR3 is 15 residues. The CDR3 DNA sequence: TGTGCCAGCAACCAAGAGGGGCTGGGGGGATATGAGCAGTTCTTC. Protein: CASNQEGLGGYEQFF.

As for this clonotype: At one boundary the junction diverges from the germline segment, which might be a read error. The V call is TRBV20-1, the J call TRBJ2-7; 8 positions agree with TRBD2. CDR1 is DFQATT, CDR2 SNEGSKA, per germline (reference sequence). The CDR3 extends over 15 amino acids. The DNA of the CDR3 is TGCAGTGCTAGAGGGGGAGCGGGAGCCGCCTACGAGCTGTACTTC. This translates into CSARGGAGAAYELYF.

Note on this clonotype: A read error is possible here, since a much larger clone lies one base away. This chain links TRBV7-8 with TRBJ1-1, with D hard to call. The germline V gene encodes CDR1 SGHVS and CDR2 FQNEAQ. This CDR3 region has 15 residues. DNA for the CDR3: TGTGCCAGCAGCCCCCGTCGGCACCCCCGCCCCAAAGCTTCCTTT. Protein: CASSPRRHPRPKASF.

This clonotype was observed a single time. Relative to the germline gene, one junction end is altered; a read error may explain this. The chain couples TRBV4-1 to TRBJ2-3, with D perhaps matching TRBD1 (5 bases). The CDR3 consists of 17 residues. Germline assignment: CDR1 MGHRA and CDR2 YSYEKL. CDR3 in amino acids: CASSQGLRWAHTGTQYF. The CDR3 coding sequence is TGCGCCAGCAGCCAGGGGCTACGGTGGGCCCATACAGGTACGCAGTATTTT.

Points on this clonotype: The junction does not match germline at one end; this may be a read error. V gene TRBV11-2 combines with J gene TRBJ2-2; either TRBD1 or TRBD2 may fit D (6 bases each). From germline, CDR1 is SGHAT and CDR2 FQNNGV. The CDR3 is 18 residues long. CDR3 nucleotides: TGTGCCAGCAACTTACAGAATAACCCGGGAATGGGGGCCGGGGGGCTGTTTTTT. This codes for CASNLQNNPGMGAGGLFF.

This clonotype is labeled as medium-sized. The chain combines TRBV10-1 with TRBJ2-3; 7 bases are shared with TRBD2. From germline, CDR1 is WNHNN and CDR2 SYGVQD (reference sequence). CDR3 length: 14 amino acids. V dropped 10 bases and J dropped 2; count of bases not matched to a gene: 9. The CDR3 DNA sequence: TGCGCCACCGCGGGAGAAAGGGACACAGATACGCAGTATTTT. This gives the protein CATAGERDTDTQYF.

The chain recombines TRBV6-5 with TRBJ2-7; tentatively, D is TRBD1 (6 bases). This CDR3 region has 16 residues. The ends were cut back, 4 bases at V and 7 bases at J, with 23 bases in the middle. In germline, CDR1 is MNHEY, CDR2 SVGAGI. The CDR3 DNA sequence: TGTGCCAGCAGTTCCAATATCGGGACACCAGTTATGGAGCAGTACTTC. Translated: CASSSNIGTPVMEQYF.

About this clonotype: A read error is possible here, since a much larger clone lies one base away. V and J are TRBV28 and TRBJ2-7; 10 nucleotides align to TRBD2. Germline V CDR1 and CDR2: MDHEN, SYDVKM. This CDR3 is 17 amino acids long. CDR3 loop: CASSLEGGLAEFYGQYF. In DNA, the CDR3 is TGTGCCAGCAGTTTAGAGGGCGGACTAGCGGAGTTCTACGGGCAGTACTTC.

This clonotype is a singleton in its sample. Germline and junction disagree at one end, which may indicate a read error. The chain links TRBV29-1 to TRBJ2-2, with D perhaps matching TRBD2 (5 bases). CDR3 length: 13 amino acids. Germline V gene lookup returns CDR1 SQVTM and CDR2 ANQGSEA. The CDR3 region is CSVESTSSGELLF. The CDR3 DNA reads TGCAGCGTTGAATCAACTAGTTCCGGGGAGCTGCTTTTT.

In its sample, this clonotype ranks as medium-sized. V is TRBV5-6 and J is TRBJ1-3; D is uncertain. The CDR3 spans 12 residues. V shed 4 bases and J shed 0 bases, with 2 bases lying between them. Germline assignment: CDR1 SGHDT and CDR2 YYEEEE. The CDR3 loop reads CASSGSGNTIYF. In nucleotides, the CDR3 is TGTGCCAGCAGCGGCTCTGGAAACACCATATATTTT. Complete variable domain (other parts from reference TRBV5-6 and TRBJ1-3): DAGVTQSPTHLIKTRGQQVTLRCSPKSGHDTVSWYQQALGQGPQFIFQYYEEEERQRGNFPDRFSGHQFPNYSSELNVNALLLGDSALYLCASSGSGNTIYFGEGSWLTVV.

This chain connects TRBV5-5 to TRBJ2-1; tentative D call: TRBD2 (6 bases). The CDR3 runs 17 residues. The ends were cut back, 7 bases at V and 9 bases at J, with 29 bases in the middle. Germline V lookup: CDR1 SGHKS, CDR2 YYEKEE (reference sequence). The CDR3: CASGLAQSFGSRGEQFF. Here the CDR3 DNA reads TGTGCCAGCGGCCTGGCCCAGTCTTTCGGGAGTAGGGGTGAGCAGTTCTTC.

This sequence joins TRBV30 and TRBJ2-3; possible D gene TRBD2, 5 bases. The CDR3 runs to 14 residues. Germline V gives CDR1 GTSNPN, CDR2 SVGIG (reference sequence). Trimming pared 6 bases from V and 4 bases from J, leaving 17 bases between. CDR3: CACDWSSSSDTQYF. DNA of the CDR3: TGTGCCTGTGACTGGTCTAGCTCATCAGATACGCAGTATTTT.

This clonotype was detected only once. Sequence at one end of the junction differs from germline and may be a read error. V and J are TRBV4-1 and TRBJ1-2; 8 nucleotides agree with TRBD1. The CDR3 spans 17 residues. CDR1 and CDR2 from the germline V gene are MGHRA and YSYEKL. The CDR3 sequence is CTSSQDSATGVSRGYTF. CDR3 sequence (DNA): TGCACCAGCAGTCAAGATAGTGCGACAGGGGTCTCAAGGGGCTACACCTTC.

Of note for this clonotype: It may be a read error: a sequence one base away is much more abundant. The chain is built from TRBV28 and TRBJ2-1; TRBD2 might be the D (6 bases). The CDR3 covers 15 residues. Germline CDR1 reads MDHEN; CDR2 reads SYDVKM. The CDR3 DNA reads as TGTGCCGGCAGTTCCCGACAGTCGCGGGGCAATGAGCAGTTCTTC. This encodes CAGSSRQSRGNEQFF.

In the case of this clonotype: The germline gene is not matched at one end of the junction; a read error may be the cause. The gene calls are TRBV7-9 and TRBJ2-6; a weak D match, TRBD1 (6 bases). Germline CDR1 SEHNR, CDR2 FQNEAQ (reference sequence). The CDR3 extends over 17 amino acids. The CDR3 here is CAGSSALGGTGANVLTF. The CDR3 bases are TGTGCCGGCAGCTCAGCGCTAGGGGGTACTGGGGCCAACGTCCTGACTTTC.

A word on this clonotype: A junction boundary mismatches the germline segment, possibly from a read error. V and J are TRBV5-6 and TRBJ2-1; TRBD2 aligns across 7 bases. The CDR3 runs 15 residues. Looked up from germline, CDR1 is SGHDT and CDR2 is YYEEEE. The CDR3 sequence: CASSSRTRTTDEQFF. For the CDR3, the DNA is TGTGCCAGTAGCTCCCGGACTAGGACGACCGATGAGCAGTTCTTC.

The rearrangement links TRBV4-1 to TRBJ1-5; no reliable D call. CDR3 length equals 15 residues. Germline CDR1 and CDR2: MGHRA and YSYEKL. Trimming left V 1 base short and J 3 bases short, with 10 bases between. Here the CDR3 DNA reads TGCGCCAGCAGCCAAGCAGTAAGGTACAATCAGCCCCAGCATTTT. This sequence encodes CASSQAVRYNQPQHF.

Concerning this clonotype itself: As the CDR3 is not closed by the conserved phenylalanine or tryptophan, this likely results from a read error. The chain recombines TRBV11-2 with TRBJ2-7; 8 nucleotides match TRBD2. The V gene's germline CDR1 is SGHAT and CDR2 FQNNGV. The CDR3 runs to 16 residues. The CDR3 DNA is TGTGCCTGCAGCTACGGCGGGAGGACCTCAGGAAGCGAGCAGTACTTA. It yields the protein CACSYGGRTSGSEQYL.

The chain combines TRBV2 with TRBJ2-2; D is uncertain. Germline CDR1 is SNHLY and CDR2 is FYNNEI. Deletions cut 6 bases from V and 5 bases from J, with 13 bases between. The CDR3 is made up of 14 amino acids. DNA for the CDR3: TGTGCCAGCAGCCAAACATGGGGTACCGGGGAGCTGTTTTTT. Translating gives CASSQTWGTGELFF.

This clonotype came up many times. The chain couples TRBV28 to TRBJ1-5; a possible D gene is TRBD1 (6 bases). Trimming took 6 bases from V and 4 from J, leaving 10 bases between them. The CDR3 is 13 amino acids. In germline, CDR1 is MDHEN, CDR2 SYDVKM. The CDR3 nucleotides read TGTGCCAGCAGAACAGGGTTTAATCAGCCCCAGCATTTT. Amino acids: CASRTGFNQPQHF.

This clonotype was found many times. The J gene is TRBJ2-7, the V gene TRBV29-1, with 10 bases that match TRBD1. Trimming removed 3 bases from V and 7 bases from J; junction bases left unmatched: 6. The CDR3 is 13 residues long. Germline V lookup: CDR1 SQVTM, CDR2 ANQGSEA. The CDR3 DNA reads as TGCAGCGTTGATGTCGGACAGGGGGAAGAGCAGTACTTC. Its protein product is CSVDVGQGEEQYF.

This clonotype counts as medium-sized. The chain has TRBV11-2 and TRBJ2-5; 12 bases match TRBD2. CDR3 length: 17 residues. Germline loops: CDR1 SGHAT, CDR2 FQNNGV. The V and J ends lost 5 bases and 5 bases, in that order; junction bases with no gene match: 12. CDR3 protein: CASSASLTSGSRETQYF. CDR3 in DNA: TGTGCCAGCAGCGCCTCGTTGACTAGCGGGAGTAGGGAGACCCAGTACTTC.

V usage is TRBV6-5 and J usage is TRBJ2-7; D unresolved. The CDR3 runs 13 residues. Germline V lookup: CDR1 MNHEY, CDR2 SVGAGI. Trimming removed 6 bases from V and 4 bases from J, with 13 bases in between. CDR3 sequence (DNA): TGTGCCAGCAGCCCCGAGGTTCGATACGAGCAGTACTTC. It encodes CASSPEVRYEQYF.